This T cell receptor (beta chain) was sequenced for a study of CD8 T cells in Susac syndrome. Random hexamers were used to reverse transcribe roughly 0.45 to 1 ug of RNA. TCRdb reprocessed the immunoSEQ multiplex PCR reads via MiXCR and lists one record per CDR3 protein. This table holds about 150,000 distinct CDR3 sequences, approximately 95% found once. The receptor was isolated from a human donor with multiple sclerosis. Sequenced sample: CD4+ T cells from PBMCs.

CDR3 in amino acids: CASRPQRTSGRDYGYTF. As DNA, the CDR3 is TGTGCAAGTCGCCCCCAAAGGACGTCGGGGCGCGACTATGGCTACACCTTC. The chain couples TRBV12-2 to TRBJ1-2; TRBD1 is the table's D call and was not checked against the DNA. TRBV12-2 is classified as a pseudogene. CDR3 length: 17 residues.